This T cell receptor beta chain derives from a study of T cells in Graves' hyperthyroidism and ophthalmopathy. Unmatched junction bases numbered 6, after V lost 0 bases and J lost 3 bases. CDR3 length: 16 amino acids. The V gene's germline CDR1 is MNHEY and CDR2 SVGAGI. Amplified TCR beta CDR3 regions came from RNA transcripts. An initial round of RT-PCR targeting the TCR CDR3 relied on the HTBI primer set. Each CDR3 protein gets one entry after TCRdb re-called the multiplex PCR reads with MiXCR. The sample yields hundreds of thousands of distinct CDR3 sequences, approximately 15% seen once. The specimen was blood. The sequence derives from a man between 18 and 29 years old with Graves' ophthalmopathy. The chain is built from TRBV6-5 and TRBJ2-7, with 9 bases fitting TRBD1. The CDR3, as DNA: TGTGCCAGCAGTTACTCGGATCCGGGACAGGGCTACGAGCAGTACTTC. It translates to CASSYSDPGQGYEQYF.